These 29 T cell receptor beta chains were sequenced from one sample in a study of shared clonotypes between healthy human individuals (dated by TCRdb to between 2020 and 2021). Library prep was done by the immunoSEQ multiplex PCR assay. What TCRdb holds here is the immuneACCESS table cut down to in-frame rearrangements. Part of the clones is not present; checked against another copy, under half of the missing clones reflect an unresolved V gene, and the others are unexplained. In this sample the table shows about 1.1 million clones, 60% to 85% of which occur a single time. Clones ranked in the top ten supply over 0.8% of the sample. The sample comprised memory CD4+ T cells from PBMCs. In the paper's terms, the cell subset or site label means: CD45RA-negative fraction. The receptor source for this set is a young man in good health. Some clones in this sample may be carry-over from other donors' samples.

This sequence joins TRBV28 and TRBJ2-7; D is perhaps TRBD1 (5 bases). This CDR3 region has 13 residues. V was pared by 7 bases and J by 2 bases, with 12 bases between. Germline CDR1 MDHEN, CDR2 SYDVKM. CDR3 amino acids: CASTQQVTYEQYF. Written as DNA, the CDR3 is TGTGCCAGCACCCAACAGGTGACCTACGAGCAGTACTTC. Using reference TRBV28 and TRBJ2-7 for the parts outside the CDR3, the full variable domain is DVKVTQSSRYLVKRTGEKVFLECVQDMDHENMFWYRQDPGLGLRLIYFSYDVKMKEKGDIPEGYSVSREKKERFSLILESASTNQTSMYLCASTQQVTYEQYFGPGTRLTVT.

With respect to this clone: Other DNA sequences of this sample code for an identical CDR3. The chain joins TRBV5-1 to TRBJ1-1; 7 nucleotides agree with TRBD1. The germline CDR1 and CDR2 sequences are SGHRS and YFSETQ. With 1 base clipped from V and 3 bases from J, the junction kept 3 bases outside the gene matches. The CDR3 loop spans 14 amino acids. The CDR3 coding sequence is TGCGCCAGCAGCTTGCAGGGGGGCGACACTGAAGCTTTCTTT. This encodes CASSLQGGDTEAFF.

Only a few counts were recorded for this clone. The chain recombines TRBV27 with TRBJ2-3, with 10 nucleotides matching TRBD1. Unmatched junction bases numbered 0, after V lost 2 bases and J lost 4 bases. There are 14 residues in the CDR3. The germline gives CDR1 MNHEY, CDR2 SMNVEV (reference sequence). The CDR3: CASSLGTGADTQYF. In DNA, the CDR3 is TGTGCCAGCAGTTTAGGGACAGGGGCAGATACGCAGTATTTT.

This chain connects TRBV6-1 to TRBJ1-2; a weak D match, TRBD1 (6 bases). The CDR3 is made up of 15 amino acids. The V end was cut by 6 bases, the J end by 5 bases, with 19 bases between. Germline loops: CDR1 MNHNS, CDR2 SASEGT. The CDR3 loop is CASRRGGGLGYGYTF. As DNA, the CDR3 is TGTGCCAGCAGGAGAGGCGGGGGCTTAGGTTATGGCTACACCTTC.

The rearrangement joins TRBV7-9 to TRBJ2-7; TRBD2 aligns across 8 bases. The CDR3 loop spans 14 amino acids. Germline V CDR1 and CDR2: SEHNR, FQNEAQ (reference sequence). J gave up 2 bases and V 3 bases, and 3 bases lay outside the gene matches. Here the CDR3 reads CASSFGGAAYEQYF. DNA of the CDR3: TGTGCCAGCAGCTTCGGGGGGGCCGCCTACGAGCAGTACTTC.

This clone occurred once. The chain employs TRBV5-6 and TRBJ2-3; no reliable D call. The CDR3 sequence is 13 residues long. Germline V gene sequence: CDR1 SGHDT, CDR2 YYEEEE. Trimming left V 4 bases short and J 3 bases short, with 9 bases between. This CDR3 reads CASSLEGTDTQYF. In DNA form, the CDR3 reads TGTGCCAGCAGCCTGGAAGGGACAGATACGCAGTATTTT. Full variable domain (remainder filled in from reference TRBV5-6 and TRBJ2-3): DAGVTQSPTHLIKTRGQQVTLRCSPKSGHDTVSWYQQALGQGPQFIFQYYEEEERQRGNFPDRFSGHQFPNYSSELNVNALLLGDSALYLCASSLEGTDTQYFGPGTRLTVL.

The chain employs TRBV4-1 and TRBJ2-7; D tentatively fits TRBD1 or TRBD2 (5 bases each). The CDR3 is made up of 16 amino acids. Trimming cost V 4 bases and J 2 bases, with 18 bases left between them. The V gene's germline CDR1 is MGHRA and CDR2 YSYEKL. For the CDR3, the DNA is TGCGCCAGCAGCCGGGGCCCCCGGGATAGGGCCTACGAGCAGTACTTC. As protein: CASSRGPRDRAYEQYF.

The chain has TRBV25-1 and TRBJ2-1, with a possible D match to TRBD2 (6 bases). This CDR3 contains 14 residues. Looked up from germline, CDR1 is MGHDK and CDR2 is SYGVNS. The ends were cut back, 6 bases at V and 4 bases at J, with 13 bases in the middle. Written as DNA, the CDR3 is TGTGCCAGCAGAGAGAATGGGGGGTACAATGAGCAGTTCTTC. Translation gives CASRENGGYNEQFF.

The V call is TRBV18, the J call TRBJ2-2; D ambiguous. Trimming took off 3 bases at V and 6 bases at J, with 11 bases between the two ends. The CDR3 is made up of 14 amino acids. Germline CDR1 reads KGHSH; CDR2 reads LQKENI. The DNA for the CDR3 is TGTGCCAGCTCACCCGCTAGAGTGGCCGGGGAGCTGTTTTTT. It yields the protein CASSPARVAGELFF. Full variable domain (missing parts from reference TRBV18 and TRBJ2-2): NAGVMQNPRHLVRRRGQEARLRCSPMKGHSHVYWYRQLPEEGLKFMVYLQKENIIDESGMPKERFSAEFPKEGPSILRIQQVVRGDSAAYFCASSPARVAGELFFGEGSRLTVL.

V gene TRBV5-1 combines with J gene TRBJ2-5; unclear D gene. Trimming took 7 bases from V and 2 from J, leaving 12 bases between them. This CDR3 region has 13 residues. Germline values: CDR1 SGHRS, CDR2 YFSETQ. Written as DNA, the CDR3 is TGCGCCAGCGGCCGGACGGAACAAGAGACCCAGTACTTC. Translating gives CASGRTEQETQYF.

The CDR3 DNA reads TGTGCCAGCAGTCCTGGCGGGACTCAACTATACACCGGGGAGCTGTTTTTT. Encoded protein: CASSPGGTQLYTGELFF. J is TRBJ2-2 and V is TRBV6-4; D is possibly TRBD2 (6 bases). The V end lost 5 bases, the J end lost 3 bases, and 19 bases lay between the germline ends. This CDR3 contains 17 residues. The V gene's germline CDR1 is MRHNA and CDR2 SNTAGT.

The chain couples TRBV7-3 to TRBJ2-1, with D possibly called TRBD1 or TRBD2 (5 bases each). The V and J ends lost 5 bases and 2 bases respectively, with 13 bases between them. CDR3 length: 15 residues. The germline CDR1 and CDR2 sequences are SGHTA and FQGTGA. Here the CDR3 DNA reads TGTGCCAGCAGCCGAGGGGCCTTAGCCTACAATGAGCAGTTCTTC. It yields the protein CASSRGALAYNEQFF.

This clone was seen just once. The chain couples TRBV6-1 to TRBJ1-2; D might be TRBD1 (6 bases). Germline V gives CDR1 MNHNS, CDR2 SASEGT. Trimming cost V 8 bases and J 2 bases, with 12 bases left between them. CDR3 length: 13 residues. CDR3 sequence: CASEAGANYGYTF. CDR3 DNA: TGTGCCAGCGAGGCAGGGGCAAACTATGGCTACACCTTC.

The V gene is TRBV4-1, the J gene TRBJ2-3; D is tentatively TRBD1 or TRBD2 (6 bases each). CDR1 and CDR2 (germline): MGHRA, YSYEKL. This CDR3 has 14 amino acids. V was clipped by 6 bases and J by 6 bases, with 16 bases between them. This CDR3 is CASRRGEVYDTQYF. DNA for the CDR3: TGCGCCAGCAGAAGGGGGGAGGTTTACGATACGCAGTATTTT.

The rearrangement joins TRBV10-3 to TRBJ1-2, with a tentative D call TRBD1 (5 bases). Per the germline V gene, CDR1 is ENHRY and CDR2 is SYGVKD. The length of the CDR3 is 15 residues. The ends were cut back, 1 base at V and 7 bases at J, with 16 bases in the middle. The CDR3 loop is CAISEYPGTLGGYTF. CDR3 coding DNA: TGTGCCATCAGTGAGTATCCCGGGACCTTAGGTGGCTACACCTTC.

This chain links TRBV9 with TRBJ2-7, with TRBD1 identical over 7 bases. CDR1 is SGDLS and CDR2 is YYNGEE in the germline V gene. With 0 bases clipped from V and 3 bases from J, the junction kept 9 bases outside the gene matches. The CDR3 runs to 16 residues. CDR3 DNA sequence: TGTGCCAGCAGCGTAGATGTAGGGGGCAGTGACTACGAGCAGTACTTC. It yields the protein CASSVDVGGSDYEQYF.

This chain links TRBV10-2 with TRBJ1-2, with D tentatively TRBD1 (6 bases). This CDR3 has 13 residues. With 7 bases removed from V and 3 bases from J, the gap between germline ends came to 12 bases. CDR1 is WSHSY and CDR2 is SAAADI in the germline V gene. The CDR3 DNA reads TGCGCCAGCACGATAGGGGGAGACTATGGCTACACCTTC. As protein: CASTIGGDYGYTF.

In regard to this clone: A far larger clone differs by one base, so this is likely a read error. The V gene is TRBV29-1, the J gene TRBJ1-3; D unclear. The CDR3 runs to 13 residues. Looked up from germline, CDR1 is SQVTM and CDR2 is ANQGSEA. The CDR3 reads CSGGRADGNAIYF. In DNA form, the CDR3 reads TGCAGCGGTGGTAGGGCAGACGGAAACGCCATATATTTT.

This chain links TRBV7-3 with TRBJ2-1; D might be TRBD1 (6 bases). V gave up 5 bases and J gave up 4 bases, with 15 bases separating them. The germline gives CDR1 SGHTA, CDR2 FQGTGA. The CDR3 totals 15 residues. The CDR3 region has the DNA TGTGCCAGCAGCCCCCACCCAGGGGTTTACAATGAGCAGTTCTTC. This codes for CASSPHPGVYNEQFF.

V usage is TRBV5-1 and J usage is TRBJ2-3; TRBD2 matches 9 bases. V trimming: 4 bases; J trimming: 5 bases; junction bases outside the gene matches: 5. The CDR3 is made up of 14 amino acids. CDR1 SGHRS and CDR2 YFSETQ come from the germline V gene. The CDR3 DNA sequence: TGCGCCAGCAGCATTAGCGGGAGAGAAGATACGCAGTATTTT. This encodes CASSISGREDTQYF.

The CDR3 region is CASSPLADNEQFF. The DNA for the CDR3 is TGTGCCAGCAGCCCACTAGCGGACAATGAGCAGTTCTTC. This chain uses TRBV7-8 with TRBJ2-1; TRBD2 matches 8 bases. Unmatched junction bases numbered 2, after V lost 5 bases and J lost 5 bases. Germline CDR1 SGHVS, CDR2 FQNEAQ. CDR3 length: 13 amino acids.

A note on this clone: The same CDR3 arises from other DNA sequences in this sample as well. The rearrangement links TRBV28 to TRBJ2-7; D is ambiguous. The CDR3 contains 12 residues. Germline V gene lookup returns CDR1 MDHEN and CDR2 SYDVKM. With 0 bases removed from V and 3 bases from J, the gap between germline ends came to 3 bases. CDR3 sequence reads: CASSLWGYEQYF. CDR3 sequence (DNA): TGTGCCAGCAGTTTATGGGGCTACGAGCAGTACTTC. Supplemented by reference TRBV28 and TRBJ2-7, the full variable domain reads DVKVTQSSRYLVKRTGEKVFLECVQDMDHENMFWYRQDPGLGLRLIYFSYDVKMKEKGDIPEGYSVSREKKERFSLILESASTNQTSMYLCASSLWGYEQYFGPGTRLTVT.

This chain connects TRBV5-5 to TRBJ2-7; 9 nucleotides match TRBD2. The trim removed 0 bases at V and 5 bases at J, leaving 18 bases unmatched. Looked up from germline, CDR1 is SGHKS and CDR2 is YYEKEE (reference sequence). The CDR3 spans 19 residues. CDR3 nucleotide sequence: TGTGCCAGCAGCTTGGGTGGGATCTATGGCGGGAGGGCCCTGGACGAGCAGTACTTC. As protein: CASSLGGIYGGRALDEQYF.

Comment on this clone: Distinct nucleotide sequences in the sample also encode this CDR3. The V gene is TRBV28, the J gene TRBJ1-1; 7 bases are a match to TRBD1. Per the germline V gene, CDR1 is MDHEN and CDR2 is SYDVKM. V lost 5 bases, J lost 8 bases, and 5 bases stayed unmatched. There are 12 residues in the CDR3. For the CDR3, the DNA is TGTGCCAGCAGTCTCAGACAGGGCGAAGCTTTCTTT. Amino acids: CASSLRQGEAFF.

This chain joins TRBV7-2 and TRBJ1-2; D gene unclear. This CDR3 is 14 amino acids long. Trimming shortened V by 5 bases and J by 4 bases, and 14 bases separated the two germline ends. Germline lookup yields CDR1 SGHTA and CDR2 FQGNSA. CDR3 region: CASSPDQAGYGYTF. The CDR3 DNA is TGTGCCAGCAGCCCAGATCAGGCGGGCTATGGCTACACCTTC. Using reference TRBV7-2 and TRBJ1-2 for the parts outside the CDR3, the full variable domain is GAGVSQSPSNKVTEKGKDVELRCDPISGHTALYWYRQSLGQGLEFLIYFQGNSAPDKSGLPSDRFSAERTGGSVSTLTIQRTQQEDSAVYLCASSPDQAGYGYTFGSGTRLTVV.

CDR3 DNA sequence: TGTGCCAGCAAAGGAACCGGTGGGAGGGGGGTGAGCCCCTACGAGCAGTACTTC. Amino acid sequence: CASKGTGGRGVSPYEQYF. The chain has TRBV2 and TRBJ2-7; D might be TRBD2 (7 bases). The V end was cut by 7 bases, the J end by 2 bases, with 27 bases between. Germline V gives CDR1 SNHLY, CDR2 FYNNEI. The CDR3 covers 18 residues.

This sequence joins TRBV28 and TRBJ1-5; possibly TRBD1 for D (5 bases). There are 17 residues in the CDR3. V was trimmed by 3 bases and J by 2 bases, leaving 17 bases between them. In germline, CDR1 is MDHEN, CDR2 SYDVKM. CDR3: CASSFGGARRGNQPQHF. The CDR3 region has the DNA TGTGCCAGCAGTTTTGGTGGGGCGAGGCGGGGCAATCAGCCCCAGCATTTT. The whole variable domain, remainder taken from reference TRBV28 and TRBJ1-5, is DVKVTQSSRYLVKRTGEKVFLECVQDMDHENMFWYRQDPGLGLRLIYFSYDVKMKEKGDIPEGYSVSREKKERFSLILESASTNQTSMYLCASSFGGARRGNQPQHFGDGTRLSIL.

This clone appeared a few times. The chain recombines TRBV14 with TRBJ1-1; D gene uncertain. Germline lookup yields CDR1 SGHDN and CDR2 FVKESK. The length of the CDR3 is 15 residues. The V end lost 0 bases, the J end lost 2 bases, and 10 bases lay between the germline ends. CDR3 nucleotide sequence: TGTGCCAGCAGCCAAGACAGGTGGTTCAACACTGAAGCTTTCTTT. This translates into CASSQDRWFNTEAFF.

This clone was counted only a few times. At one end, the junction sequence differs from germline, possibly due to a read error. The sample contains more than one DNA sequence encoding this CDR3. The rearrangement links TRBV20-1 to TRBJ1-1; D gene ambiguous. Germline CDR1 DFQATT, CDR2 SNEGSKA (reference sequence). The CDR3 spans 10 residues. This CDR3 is CSAAQRPLAF. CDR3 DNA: TGCAGTGCTGCCCAGAGACCCCTCGCCTTT.